The 8 T cell receptor beta chains below all came from one sample that was sequenced in a study of cytotoxic CD8 clonotypes in ibrutinib-treated CLL. Clones were read by immunoSEQ multiplex PCR, and TCRdb kept only the in-frame ones, dropping some. The profile shows some 310,000 clones, 80% of them singletons. The specimen comprised PBMCs, sampled before ibrutinib treatment. These receptors came from a human donor with chronic lymphocytic leukemia.

This chain uses TRBV7-4 with TRBJ2-7; TRBD2 is a possible D gene (6 bases). This CDR3 is 18 amino acids long. In germline, CDR1 is SGHVT, CDR2 SQSDAQ. Trimming stripped 5 bases from V and 3 bases from J, with 26 bases between. CDR3 in amino acids: CASSRLPFGGVVCYEQYF. CDR3 in DNA: TGTGCCAGCAGCCGTTTGCCCTTCGGGGGTGTTGTTTGCTACGAGCAGTACTTC.

This rearrangement joins TRBV2 to TRBJ1-1, with unresolved D. Trimming removed 0 bases at V and 8 bases at J, with 13 bases between. The CDR3 consists of 14 residues. Germline CDR1 and CDR2: SNHLY and FYNNEI. The CDR3 sequence is CASSEAFAGREAFF. CDR3 in DNA: TGTGCCAGCAGTGAAGCCTTCGCAGGCAGAGAAGCTTTCTTT.

This sequence joins TRBV2 and TRBJ1-2; unclear D gene. The CDR3 runs to 14 residues. Germline lookup yields CDR1 SNHLY and CDR2 FYNNEI. V was clipped by 4 bases and J by 2 bases, with 11 bases between them. The CDR3 DNA sequence: TGTGCCAGCAGTGCCGGGAGACAAAACTATGGCTACACCTTC. This codes for CASSAGRQNYGYTF.

The chain carries TRBV30 and TRBJ1-1; 12 bases match TRBD1. This CDR3 is built from 13 residues. Germline lookup yields CDR1 GTSNPN and CDR2 SVGIG (reference sequence). Trimming cost V 8 bases and J 7 bases; bases outside gene matches: 8. Written as DNA, the CDR3 is TGTGCCGGGACAGGGGGCAGGAACGGTGAAGCTTTCTTT. It yields the protein CAGTGGRNGEAFF.

The gene calls are TRBV7-3 and TRBJ2-2; 11 positions agree with TRBD2. The CDR3 sequence is 16 residues long. With V trimmed by 4 bases and J by 5 bases, 6 bases remained unmatched. The V gene's germline CDR1 is SGHTA and CDR2 FQGTGA. CDR3 loop: CASSSLSGRGTGELFF. In nucleotides, the CDR3 is TGTGCCAGCAGCTCACTTAGCGGGAGGGGTACCGGGGAGCTGTTTTTT.

In this sample, this clone turned up once. The V gene is TRBV4-3, the J gene TRBJ2-2; D might be TRBD2 (6 bases). V was trimmed by 1 base and J by 0 bases, leaving 9 bases between them. The germline gives CDR1 LGHNA, CDR2 YSLEER. CDR3 length equals 16 residues. CDR3 sequence: CASSQAAGPNTGELFF. CDR3 DNA: TGCGCCAGCAGCCAAGCGGCGGGGCCGAACACCGGGGAGCTGTTTTTT.

This clone was detected a few times. This chain connects TRBV6-5 to TRBJ1-2; D is unresolved. The CDR3 spans 14 residues. Trimming removed 5 bases at V and 8 bases at J, with 18 bases between. Per germline, CDR1 MNHEY and CDR2 SVGAGI. CDR3 region: CASSPRTPPSGYTF. CDR3 coding DNA: TGTGCCAGCAGTCCCCGGACCCCTCCCTCGGGCTACACCTTC.

For the CDR3, the DNA is TGCGCCAGCAGCCAAGCTCCGAGAGGCCCAAGCTCCTACAATGAGCAGTTCTTC. Its protein product is CASSQAPRGPSSYNEQFF. The chain employs TRBV4-3 and TRBJ2-1, with no clear D. This CDR3 comprises 18 residues. Trimming shortened V by 1 base and J by 0 bases, and 16 bases separated the two germline ends. From germline, CDR1 is LGHNA and CDR2 YSLEER.